The 22 T cell receptor beta chains presented below share a single source sample, sequenced in a study of cytomegalovirus exposure and HLA in healthy donors. The primer mix had 60 Vbeta and 13 Jbeta primers. The method was immunoSEQ multiplex PCR; TCRdb's version includes in-frame clones alone and lacks a portion of them. The sample consists of 150,000 to 200,000 clones, roughly 73% of them appearing once. Sequenced material: PBMCs. These receptors were collected from a woman in her twenties or thirties in good health and CMV-seronegative.

The chain employs TRBV2 and TRBJ1-2; a possible D gene is TRBD1 (6 bases). The CDR3 has 14 amino acids. Trimming stripped 7 bases from V and 0 bases from J, with 12 bases between. Germline V gene sequence: CDR1 SNHLY, CDR2 FYNNEI. DNA for the CDR3: TGTGCCAGCATTAGAGGACAGACTAACTATGGCTACACCTTC. Translation: CASIRGQTNYGYTF. Looking up the rest from reference TRBV2 and TRBJ1-2 gives the full variable domain: EPEVTQTPSHQVTQMGQEVILRCVPISNHLYFYWYRQILGQKVEFLVSFYNNEISEKSEIFDDQFSVERPDGSNFTLKIRSTKLEDSAMYFCASIRGQTNYGYTFGSGTRLTVV.

The gene calls are TRBV6-5 and TRBJ2-5; D might be TRBD1 (7 bases). This CDR3 has 13 amino acids. In germline, CDR1 is MNHEY, CDR2 SVGAGI. V was clipped by 6 bases and J by 7 bases, with 15 bases between them. The CDR3 loop is CASSGTPGGTQYF. In DNA, the CDR3 is TGTGCCAGCAGCGGGACTCCAGGGGGGACCCAGTACTTC.

This rearrangement joins TRBV18 to TRBJ2-7; 10 bases agree with TRBD2. Germline values: CDR1 KGHSH, CDR2 LQKENI. The CDR3 runs 15 residues. Unmatched junction bases numbered 6, after V lost 3 bases and J lost 4 bases. The CDR3 protein is CASSPFSGRTYEQYF. DNA for the CDR3: TGTGCCAGCTCACCTTTTAGCGGGAGGACTTACGAGCAGTACTTC.

V usage is TRBV13 and J usage is TRBJ2-7; 9 nucleotides match TRBD2. The CDR3 is made up of 15 amino acids. Germline-derived CDR1 and CDR2 are PRHDT and FYEKMQ (reference sequence). J lost 7 bases, V lost 0 bases, and 7 bases had no gene match. The CDR3 here is CASSLGSGRGGEQYF. The CDR3 DNA is TGTGCCAGCAGCTTAGGTAGCGGGAGAGGAGGGGAGCAGTACTTC.

In its sample, this clone was seen a few times. The chain couples TRBV11-3 to TRBJ1-1; no clear D gene. The CDR3 is made up of 13 amino acids. Germline loops: CDR1 SGHNT, CDR2 YENEEA. V dropped 0 bases and J dropped 11 bases, with 13 bases sitting between them. CDR3 amino acids: CASSLDPAGPAFF. CDR3 coding DNA: TGTGCCAGCAGCTTAGATCCCGCAGGCCCTGCTTTCTTT.

The rearrangement joins TRBV5-6 to TRBJ2-1, with 8 bases matching TRBD2. Germline values: CDR1 SGHDT, CDR2 YYEEEE. CDR3 size: 18 residues. The trim removed 0 bases at V and 0 bases at J, leaving 8 bases unmatched. In DNA form, the CDR3 reads TGTGCCAGCAGCTTGGTGCGGGGGGCTAAAAGCTCCTACAATGAGCAGTTCTTC. It translates to CASSLVRGAKSSYNEQFF.

This clone was detected only a few times. V and J are TRBV19 and TRBJ1-1; possibly TRBD1 for D (6 bases). The CDR3 extends over 15 amino acids. Trimming removed 4 bases from V and 0 bases from J, with 12 bases in between. Germline CDR1 reads LNHDA; CDR2 reads SQIVND (reference sequence). The CDR3 region is CASSRKGQMNTEAFF. CDR3 nucleotide sequence: TGTGCCAGTAGTAGAAAGGGACAAATGAACACTGAAGCTTTCTTT.

The rearrangement joins TRBV7-2 to TRBJ2-7, with TRBD2 identical over 12 bases. The V gene end was trimmed by 4 bases and the J gene end by 3 bases; junction bases not matched to a gene: 1. The CDR3 has 14 amino acids. Germline values: CDR1 SGHTA, CDR2 FQGNSA. The DNA for the CDR3 is TGTGCCAGCAGCTGGGGACTAGCGGGCTACGAGCAGTACTTC. Translation: CASSWGLAGYEQYF. Supplemented by reference TRBV7-2 and TRBJ2-7, the full variable domain reads GAGVSQSPSNKVTEKGKDVELRCDPISGHTALYWYRQSLGQGLEFLIYFQGNSAPDKSGLPSDRFSAERTGGSVSTLTIQRTQQEDSAVYLCASSWGLAGYEQYFGPGTRLTVT.

This clone has a single count. V and J are TRBV27 and TRBJ2-7; TRBD1 agrees at 10 bases. V was clipped by 8 bases and J by 0 bases; unmatched bases: 13. Germline V CDR1 and CDR2: MNHEY, SMNVEV (reference sequence). The CDR3 loop spans 17 amino acids. The CDR3 reads CASSLLPGQGYSYEQYF. The DNA for the CDR3 is TGTGCCAGCTCCCTCTTACCGGGACAGGGGTACTCCTACGAGCAGTACTTC.

The rearrangement links TRBV27 to TRBJ2-7, with TRBD1 matching over 8 bases. The CDR3 extends over 19 amino acids. The V gene's germline CDR1 is MNHEY and CDR2 SMNVEV (reference sequence). V was pared by 6 bases and J by 5 bases, with 24 bases of the junction left unmatched. The DNA of the CDR3 is TGTGCCAGCAGCCTGACACCCCACGGGGGTGGGACAGGCTTCAACGAGCAGTACTTC. Protein sequence: CASSLTPHGGGTGFNEQYF.

The V call is TRBV19, the J call TRBJ1-5, with D uncertain. Germline assignment: CDR1 LNHDA and CDR2 SQIVND (reference sequence). CDR3 length: 14 amino acids. The germline V and J ends were trimmed by 1 base and 0 bases, with 4 bases remaining between them. This CDR3 reads CASSIGSSNQPQHF. The CDR3, as DNA: TGTGCCAGTAGTATAGGCAGTAGCAATCAGCCCCAGCATTTT.

As concerns this clone: A read error may account for a junction end that differs from germline. This chain uses TRBV7-6 with TRBJ1-2; TRBD1 matches 8 bases. The CDR3 loop spans 15 amino acids. The germline CDR1 and CDR2 sequences are SGHVS and FNYEAQ. CDR3 residues: CASSTGQGLYDGCTF. The CDR3 bases are TGTGCCAGCAGCACCGGACAGGGTTTATATGATGGCTGCACCTTC.

The J gene is TRBJ2-2, the V gene TRBV5-1; no reliable D call. The V gene lost 2 bases and the J gene lost 6 bases, with 8 bases spanning the gap. The germline CDR1 and CDR2 sequences are SGHRS and YFSETQ. The CDR3 extends over 13 amino acids. CDR3 residues: CASSFTYPGELFF. For the CDR3, the DNA is TGCGCCAGCAGCTTTACATATCCCGGGGAGCTGTTTTTT.

The CDR3 sequence is CASSPRPGQLSGANVLTF. The CDR3 DNA sequence: TGTGCCAGCTCACCGCGACCGGGACAGCTTTCTGGGGCCAACGTCCTGACTTTC. The chain uses TRBV18 and TRBJ2-6; 7 bases align to TRBD1. This CDR3 comprises 18 residues. V lost 3 bases, J lost 1 base, and 9 bases stayed unmatched. Germline V lookup: CDR1 KGHSH, CDR2 LQKENI.

The chain joins TRBV2 to TRBJ1-2; perhaps TRBD1 as D (6 bases). This CDR3 is built from 12 residues. The germline V gene has CDR1 SNHLY and CDR2 FYNNEI. The V end lost 6 bases, the J end lost 12 bases, and 17 bases lay between the germline ends. CDR3 residues: CASSHSDRLHTF. In DNA form, the CDR3 reads TGTGCCAGCAGCCATTCCGACAGGCTCCACACCTTC.

CDR3 residues: CASSLGFLNGYTF. The CDR3 DNA sequence: TGTGCCAGCAGCCTCGGGTTCCTCAATGGCTACACCTTC. The chain joins TRBV5-6 to TRBJ1-2; D uncertain. CDR3 length: 13 amino acids. V was shortened by 4 bases and J by 6 bases, with 13 bases between the two germline ends. The germline gives CDR1 SGHDT, CDR2 YYEEEE.

This clone was detected only a few times. The V call is TRBV18, the J call TRBJ2-7; D perhaps matches TRBD1 (5 bases). CDR3 size: 13 residues. V was shortened by 5 bases and J by 6 bases, with 14 bases between the two germline ends. Germline assignment: CDR1 KGHSH and CDR2 LQKENI. CDR3 protein: CASSTSGIPEQYF. The CDR3 coding sequence is TGTGCCAGCTCAACCTCAGGGATACCCGAGCAGTACTTC.

The chain joins TRBV11-2 to TRBJ2-3; 7 nucleotides align to TRBD1. The CDR3 length is 17 residues. CDR1 is SGHAT and CDR2 is FQNNGV in the germline V gene. With V trimmed by 4 bases and J by 0 bases, 10 bases remained unmatched. The CDR3 protein is CASSSLLGTASTDTQYF. CDR3 in DNA: TGTGCCAGCAGCTCCTTACTAGGGACAGCTAGCACAGATACGCAGTATTTT.

The CDR3 reads CASSPTRVLSNEQFF. The CDR3 DNA reads as TGCGCCAGCAGCCCCACTAGGGTCCTATCGAATGAGCAGTTCTTC. V and J are TRBV4-3 and TRBJ2-1; maybe TRBD2 (5 bases). V dropped 4 bases and J dropped 7 bases, with 17 bases sitting between them. This CDR3 comprises 15 residues. Germline V gene data show CDR1 as LGHNA and CDR2 as YSLEER.

This clone was observed once. The V call is TRBV2, the J call TRBJ2-7, with 12 positions matching TRBD2. The CDR3 runs 15 residues. After removal of 6 bases from V and 4 bases from J, the junction contained 7 bases not matched to a gene. Germline loops: CDR1 SNHLY, CDR2 FYNNEI. The CDR3: CASRASGRAGYEQYF. CDR3 coding DNA: TGTGCCAGCAGAGCTAGCGGGAGGGCCGGTTACGAGCAGTACTTC.

This clone was picked up one time. The chain is built from TRBV5-1 and TRBJ2-2, with 11 bases that match TRBD2. The CDR3 loop spans 16 amino acids. Unmatched junction bases numbered 7, after V lost 4 bases and J lost 5 bases. Germline V gene lookup returns CDR1 SGHRS and CDR2 YFSETQ. The CDR3 DNA is TGCGCCAGCAGCACAATAGCGGGGGGGAAGACCGGGGAGCTGTTTTTT. This codes for CASSTIAGGKTGELFF.

J is TRBJ1-2 and V is TRBV29-1; 9 nucleotides agree with TRBD1. The junction had 7 bases not matched to a gene; V was cut back by 0 bases and J by 5 bases. Germline V lookup: CDR1 SQVTM, CDR2 ANQGSEA. The length of the CDR3 is 15 residues. The CDR3 DNA reads TGCAGCGTTGAAGATACAACAGGGGGCGGATATGGCTACACCTTC. Amino acids: CSVEDTTGGGYGYTF. Full variable domain (rest looked up from reference TRBV29-1 and TRBJ1-2): SAVISQKPSRDICQRGTSLTIQCQVDSQVTMMFWYRQQPGQSLTLIATANQGSEATYESGFVIDKFPISRPNLTFSTLTVSNMSPEDSSIYLCSVEDTTGGGYGYTFGSGTRLTVV.